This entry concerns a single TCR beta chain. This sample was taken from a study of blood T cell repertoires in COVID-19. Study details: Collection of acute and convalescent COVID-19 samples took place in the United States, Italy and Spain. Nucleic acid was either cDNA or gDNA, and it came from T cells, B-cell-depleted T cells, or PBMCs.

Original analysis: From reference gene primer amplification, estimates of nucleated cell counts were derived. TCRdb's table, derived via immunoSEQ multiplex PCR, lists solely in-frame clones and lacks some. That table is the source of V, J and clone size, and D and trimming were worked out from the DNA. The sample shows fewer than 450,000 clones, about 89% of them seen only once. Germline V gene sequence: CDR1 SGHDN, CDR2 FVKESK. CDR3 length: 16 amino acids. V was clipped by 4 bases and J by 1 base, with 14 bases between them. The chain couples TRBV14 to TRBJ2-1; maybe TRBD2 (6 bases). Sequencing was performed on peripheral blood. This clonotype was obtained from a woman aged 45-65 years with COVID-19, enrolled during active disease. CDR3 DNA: TGTGCCAGCAGCCCTGCCGGGAGTTGGTCCTACAATGAGCAGTTCTTC. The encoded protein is CASSPAGSWSYNEQFF.